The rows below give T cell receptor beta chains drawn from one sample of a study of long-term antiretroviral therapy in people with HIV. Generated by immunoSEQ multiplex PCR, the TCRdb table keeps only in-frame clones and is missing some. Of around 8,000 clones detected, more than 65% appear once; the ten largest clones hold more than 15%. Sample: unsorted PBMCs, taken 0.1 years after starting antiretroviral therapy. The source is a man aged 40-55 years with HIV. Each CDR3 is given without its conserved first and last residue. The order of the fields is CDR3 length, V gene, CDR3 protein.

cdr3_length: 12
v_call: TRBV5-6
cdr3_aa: ASSLRRGRIEAF

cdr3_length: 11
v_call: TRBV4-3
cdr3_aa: ASSQDSADTQY

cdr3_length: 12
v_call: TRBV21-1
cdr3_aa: ASSNKGMNTEAF

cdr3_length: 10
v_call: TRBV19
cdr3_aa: ATERGPGEQF

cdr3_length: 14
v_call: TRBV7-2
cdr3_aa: ASSLLGGRFGNTIY

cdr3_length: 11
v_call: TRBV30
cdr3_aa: AWSADRANEQY

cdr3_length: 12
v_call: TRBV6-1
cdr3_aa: ASSYRGFNTEAF

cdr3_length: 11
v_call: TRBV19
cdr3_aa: ATGTALNSPLH

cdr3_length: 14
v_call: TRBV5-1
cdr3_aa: ASSHTTGVNSGELF

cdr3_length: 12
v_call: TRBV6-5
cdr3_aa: ASSYRRGAGELF